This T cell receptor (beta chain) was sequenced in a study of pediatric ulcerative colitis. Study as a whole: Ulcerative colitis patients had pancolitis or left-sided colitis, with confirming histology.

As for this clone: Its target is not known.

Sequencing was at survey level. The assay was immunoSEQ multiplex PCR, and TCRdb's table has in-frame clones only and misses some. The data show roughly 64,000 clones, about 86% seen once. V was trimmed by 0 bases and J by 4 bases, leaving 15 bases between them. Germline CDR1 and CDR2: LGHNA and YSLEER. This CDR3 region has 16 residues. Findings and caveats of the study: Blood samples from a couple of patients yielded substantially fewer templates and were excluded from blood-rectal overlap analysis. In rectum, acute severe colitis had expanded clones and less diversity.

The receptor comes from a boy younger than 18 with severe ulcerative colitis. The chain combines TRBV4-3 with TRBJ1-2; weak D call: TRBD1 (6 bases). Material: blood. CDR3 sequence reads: CASSQDRGAQLYGYTF. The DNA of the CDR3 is TGCGCCAGCAGCCAAGACCGGGGGGCCCAACTCTATGGCTACACCTTC.